Included here is one TCR beta chain sequence, with context. The table lists this clone with a count of one. This clone's antigen is unknown. Per-base qualities were not stored, and no clone one base away is much larger. The data stem from a study of T cell responses to AZD1222 COVID-19 vaccine (dated by TCRdb to the early 2020s). With regard to the full study: A total of 233 trial participants underwent TCR sequencing, of whom roughly 210 had received two doses of AZD1222 and around 25 had received two doses of the MenACWY control vaccine. Trial participants were enrolled by age into subgroups of 18-55, 56-69 and 70-plus years, and around 150, 28 and 57 TCR-sequenced participants, respectively, were included in these subgroups.

General conclusions and limits of the study: Vaccine-associated CD4 TCRs spanned the whole spike protein, with dominant responses in regions 160-218 and 743-854. Because no samples from the day 14 peak response were available, repertoires could be characterized only after the peak T cell response. Nearly half of unique spike-specific TCRs reportedly recognized epitopes outside regions mutated in the B.1.351 and B.1.1.7 variants. Participants were mostly white British, with more females than males. The authors suggested clonal diversity may have been underestimated. Spike-specific TCR breadth and depth rose significantly after two AZD1222 doses compared with day 0 and with MenACWY recipients. The 56-69-year group was small, and its depth increase did not reach significance, likely because of low power. Only five to seven AZD1222 recipients were SARS-CoV-2 seropositive at baseline, limiting conclusions about previously exposed vaccinees.

The CDR3 regions of human TCRbeta chains were analyzed by immunosequencing. On the authors' methods: Repertoire TCRs were matched against a reference library of SARS-CoV-2-specific TCRs generated with the MIRA antigen-specificity platform. Breadth was defined as the fraction of unique TCRs that were SARS-CoV-2-associated. Depth was defined as the fraction of total T cells that were SARS-CoV-2-associated. Using the MIRA data, every spike-specific TCR was mapped to the spike region that the TCR reacted to and assigned to either a CD4 or a CD8 class. Log10-transformed breadth and depth values were compared by one-way ANOVA with Sidak's multiple comparisons tests. TCRdb took this table from immuneACCESS and kept in-frame rearrangements with V and J called. Such tables lack part of the clones; where checked against another copy, unresolved V genes explain under half of the gap, and the rest is unexplained. V, J and clone size are taken as reported in that table, and D and trimming were inferred from the DNA itself. The sample contains about 160,000 clones, 92% of them found a single time. The biggest ten clones account for approximately 3.3% of the sample.

Interpreted using the paper, the time point label stands for: about 28 days (+/-7) after the second vaccine dose. AZD1222 recipients given second doses at about 4 weeks or at about 12 weeks were pooled, since spike-specific TCR depth and breadth were not found to differ between the two schedules. Vaccinee samples were obtained from the UK trials COV001 and COV002, which included a single-blind randomized controlled phase 2/3 trial of AZD1222 (ChAdOx1 nCoV-19) in healthy adults. For TCRbeta chain sequencing, PBMC samples from trial participants were taken at day 0 and at day 28 after the second dose. The sample in question was peripheral blood, obtained 28 days after the second AZD1222 dose. The clonotype comes from an adult who received the AZD1222 COVID-19 vaccine.

The CDR3 in this case is CASSQGTDYEQYF. DNA sequence: TGCGCCAGCAGCCAAGGGACGGACTACGAGCAGTACTTC. The chain joins TRBV4-1 to TRBJ2-7, with the identity of the D gene unclear. From a lookup of the germline V gene, CDR1 and CDR2 are MGHRA and YSYEKL. A distance of 7 bases separates the germline ends of V and J, which lose 1 base and 3 bases respectively. The CDR3 holds 13 amino acids from the cysteine to the phenylalanine. Only CDR3 DNA remains: 39 bases, in frame from the first base.